This T cell receptor beta chain appears in the sequencing data of a study of blood T cell repertoires in COVID-19. Study in general: The United States, Italy and Spain provided the acute and convalescent COVID-19 samples.

Only in-frame clones appear in the TCRdb table, and some are missing; sequencing was by immunoSEQ multiplex PCR. The table includes approximately 110,000 clones, around 81% detected once. CDR1 SGHDN and CDR2 FVKESK come from the germline V gene. This CDR3 spans 12 amino acids. V gave up 6 bases and J gave up 7 bases, with 12 bases separating them. Sequenced sample: peripheral blood. This receptor was identified in a human donor in a cohort sampled during active or convalescent COVID-19. V is TRBV14 and J is TRBJ1-1, with D uncertain. The CDR3 coding sequence is TGTGCCAGCAGTCAATGGCCGGGTGAAGCTTTCTTT. This gives the protein CASSQWPGEAFF.